The 25 T cell receptor beta chains listed next were all sequenced from one sample in a study of immune heterogeneity within non-small cell lung tumors. TCR beta CDR3 amplification used multiplex PCR with 32 V and 13 J primers. One entry per CDR3 protein, called by TCRdb with MiXCR from the multiplex PCR reads. Found here are 14,000 to 15,000 distinct CDR3 sequences, 28% of them singletons; the top ten hold under 6.5%. Genomic DNA extracted from bulk tumor tissue served as template. A total of about 540 ng was used per sample. Multiple widely separated biopsies were taken from each primary tumor at surgery. Untreated, newly diagnosed non-small cell lung cancer patients underwent curative surgery. The sample consisted of lung tumor tissue. Receptors were obtained from a man aged 35-49 years with non-small cell lung cancer.

This rearrangement joins TRBV30 to TRBJ2-3, with 9 bases identical to TRBD1. This CDR3 is built from 15 residues. Germline CDR1 reads GTSNPN; CDR2 reads SVGIG (reference sequence). Trimming cost V 0 bases and J 6 bases; bases outside gene matches: 7. The CDR3 bases are TGTGCCTGGAGTGTACGGGGACAGGGTGGGGATACGCAGTATTTT. Its protein is CAWSVRGQGGDTQYF.

Comments on this clonotype: A much more abundant neighbour one base away suggests this may be a read error. The V call is TRBV12-3 or TRBV12-4, the J call TRBJ2-3; 10 bases align to TRBD1. The CDR3 spans 12 residues. Here the CDR3 DNA reads TGTGCCAGCCGAAGGACAGGGGGTACGAAGTATTTT. It specifies CASRRTGGTKYF.

There are a few counts of this clonotype. The chain has TRBV4-1 and TRBJ2-7; 10 bases line up with TRBD2. Germline lookup yields CDR1 MGHRA and CDR2 YSYEKL. J was trimmed by 0 bases and V by 1 base; bases with no gene match: 6. The CDR3 length is 17 residues. The CDR3 DNA sequence: TGCGCCAGCAGCCAAGCCCCTCTAGCGGGGGCCTCCTACGAGCAGTACTTC. It encodes CASSQAPLAGASYEQYF.

This clonotype was counted at least ten times. The chain recombines TRBV6-4 with TRBJ1-6; 9 nucleotides agree with TRBD1. Germline V gene data show CDR1 as MRHNA and CDR2 as SNTAGT. The CDR3 sequence is 15 residues long. The V segment lost 4 bases and the J segment 9 bases; nucleotides outside the gene matches: 7. This CDR3 reads CASSAGTGPSSPLHF. The CDR3 DNA is TGTGCCAGCAGTGCCGGGACAGGGCCGAGTTCACCCCTCCACTTT.

Points on this clonotype: With a much larger clone just one base away, this may be a read error. This sequence joins TRBV4-1 and TRBJ1-1; D gene ambiguous. The CDR3 runs to 15 residues. CDR1 and CDR2 (germline): MGHRA, YSYEKL. The CDR3, as DNA: TGCGCCATCAGCCAAGTAGGCGGCGGGAACACTGAAGCTTTCTTT. Its protein product is CAISQVGGGNTEAFF.

This clonotype is labeled as medium-sized (0.01 to 0.1%). The V call is TRBV11-2, the J call TRBJ1-6; a weak D match, TRBD1 (6 bases). Germline V lookup: CDR1 SGHAT, CDR2 FQNNGV. Trimming removed 5 bases from V and 7 bases from J, with 18 bases in between. This CDR3 has 16 amino acids. CDR3 sequence reads: CASSAYRVAGNSPLHF. CDR3 in DNA: TGTGCCAGCAGCGCGTACAGGGTTGCGGGGAATTCACCCCTCCACTTT.

This clonotype is labeled as medium-sized. The chain has TRBV20-1 and TRBJ1-1; D is undetermined. V lost 0 bases, J lost 0 bases, and 5 bases lay in between. From germline, CDR1 is DFQATT and CDR2 SNEGSKA (reference sequence). The CDR3 is made up of 13 amino acids. CDR3 in DNA: TGCAGTGCTAGAGAAGGATTGAACACTGAAGCTTTCTTT. This sequence encodes CSAREGLNTEAFF.

The rearrangement joins TRBV30 to TRBJ2-5; D is possibly TRBD1 or TRBD2 (6 bases each). V lost 2 bases and J lost 1, with 8 bases in between. The length of the CDR3 is 13 residues. Germline CDR1 reads GTSNPN; CDR2 reads SVGIG (reference sequence). The CDR3 bases are TGTGCCTGGAGTCGGGGGCTCCAAGAGACCCAGTACTTC. It specifies CAWSRGLQETQYF.

This chain connects TRBV12-3 or TRBV12-4 to TRBJ1-3; possible D gene TRBD1, 5 bases. The V end was cut by 7 bases, the J end by 4 bases, with 20 bases between. This CDR3 is 16 amino acids long. CDR3 nucleotides: TGTGCCAGCACCCAGGACATCCGGTTTAGGGGAAACACCATATATTTT. It is translated as CASTQDIRFRGNTIYF.

The sample holds a few counts of this clonotype. The chain is built from TRBV18 and TRBJ2-5; D not certain. Germline CDR1 reads KGHSH; CDR2 reads LQKENI. The CDR3 extends over 11 amino acids. The V end lost 3 bases, the J end lost 5 bases, and 4 bases lay between the germline ends. The CDR3: CASSPEETQYF. The CDR3 coding sequence is TGTGCCAGCTCACCGGAGGAGACCCAGTACTTC.

Sample share makes this clonotype medium-sized. The chain links TRBV7-9 to TRBJ1-5; D unclear. CDR3 length: 14 residues. The germline V gene encodes CDR1 SEHNR and CDR2 FQNEAQ (reference sequence). V lost 3 bases, J lost 2 bases, and 8 bases lay in between. The DNA for the CDR3 is TGTGCCAGCAGCTTTCCTGGAGGCAATCAGCCCCAGCATTTT. Protein: CASSFPGGNQPQHF.

This clonotype is medium-sized (0.01 to 0.1%) within its sample. The chain links TRBV19 to TRBJ1-2; 8 nucleotides match TRBD1. The junction had 10 bases not matched to a gene; V was cut back by 7 bases and J by 6 bases. Germline V gives CDR1 LNHDA, CDR2 SQIVND (reference sequence). The CDR3 consists of 14 residues. The CDR3 reads CASTRRQGYNGYTF. CDR3 in DNA: TGTGCCAGTACCCGGAGACAGGGGTATAATGGCTACACCTTC.

This clonotype is medium-sized by share. The chain employs TRBV28 and TRBJ1-5, with D possibly TRBD1 on 6 matching bases. V was pared by 3 bases and J by 4 bases, with 16 bases between. Germline V gives CDR1 MDHEN, CDR2 SYDVKM. This CDR3 contains 16 residues. CDR3 nucleotide sequence: TGTGCCAGCAGTTTGGGGACCGGGACACATAATCAGCCCCAGCATTTT. This gives the protein CASSLGTGTHNQPQHF.

This clonotype was seen a single time. Since a much larger clone is just one base distant, this may be a read error. This chain joins TRBV12-5 and TRBJ2-1; D unclear. Germline CDR1 LGHNT, CDR2 FRNRAP. The CDR3 length is 14 residues. CDR3 in DNA: TGTGCTAGTGGTTTAAGTTCCTACTACAATGAGCAGCTCTTC. The encoded protein is CASGLSSYYNEQLF.

J is TRBJ2-1 and V is TRBV10-2; 10 bases line up with TRBD1. The trim removed 6 bases at V and 7 bases at J, leaving 3 bases unmatched. Looked up from germline, CDR1 is WSHSY and CDR2 is SAAADI. CDR3 length equals 13 residues. The CDR3 loop is CASSRDRGNEQFF. CDR3 nucleotide sequence: TGCGCCAGCAGCCGGGACAGGGGTAATGAGCAGTTCTTC.

This clonotype was recorded at least ten times. The chain has TRBV20-1 and TRBJ1-5; no clear D. The germline V gene encodes CDR1 DFQATT and CDR2 SNEGSKA (reference sequence). CDR3 size: 12 residues. V lost 2 bases and J lost 6, with 8 bases in between. The CDR3, as DNA: TGCAGTGCTAGAACCTCTGGTCAGCCCCAGCATTTT. It yields the protein CSARTSGQPQHF.

A word on this clonotype: A much more abundant neighbour one base away suggests this may be a read error. The chain carries TRBV12-3 or TRBV12-4 and TRBJ1-1; D is perhaps TRBD1 (5 bases). The CDR3 is 14 amino acids. Written as DNA, the CDR3 is TGTACCAGCAGTTCGACAGCTTCTACAAAGGAAGCTTTCTTT. Translated: CTSSSTASTKEAFF.

In the case of this clonotype: A read error may explain this, as a much larger clone is one base away. The V gene is TRBV6-1, the J gene TRBJ2-1; 7 bases align to TRBD1. CDR1 and CDR2 (germline): MNHNS, SASEGT. J gave up 9 bases and V 6 bases, and 8 bases lay outside the gene matches. CDR3 length equals 13 residues. CDR3 loop: CASRDRSRGEQFF. CDR3 nucleotide sequence: TGTGCCAGCAGGGACAGGTCCAGGGGTGAGCAGTTCTTC.

About this clonotype itself: This clone may be a read error of a much larger clone one base away. CDR3 region: CANSDQFNQPQHF. CDR3 in DNA: TGTGCCAACAGTGACCAGTTCAATCAGCCCCAGCATTTT. The chain uses TRBV2 and TRBJ1-5; D is ambiguous. The V gene's germline CDR1 is SNHLY and CDR2 FYNNEI. This CDR3 has 13 amino acids.

This clonotype was picked up many times. The rearrangement joins TRBV18 to TRBJ2-2; D might be TRBD1 (5 bases). Trimming took off 2 bases at V and 4 bases at J, with 14 bases between the two ends. The germline V gene has CDR1 KGHSH and CDR2 LQKENI. CDR3 length: 16 amino acids. The CDR3 loop is CASSPSLGQGTGELFF. CDR3 in DNA: TGTGCCAGCTCACCATCTTTGGGGCAGGGCACCGGGGAGCTGTTTTTT.

Details on this clonotype: Possible read error: a much larger clone is one base away. The chain uses TRBV5-6 and TRBJ2-7, with D perhaps matching TRBD1 (6 bases). The CDR3 loop spans 17 amino acids. Germline assignment: CDR1 SGHDT and CDR2 YYEEEE. The CDR3 sequence is CASSLSPWDTSTYEQCF. CDR3 bases: TGTGCCAGCAGCTTGTCTCCATGGGACACTTCCACCTACGAGCAGTGCTTC.

The gene calls are TRBV15 and TRBJ1-1; D unresolved. The CDR3 sequence is 15 residues long. Germline V CDR1 and CDR2: LNHNV, YYDKDF (reference sequence). Trimming cost V 0 bases and J 1 base, with 9 bases left between them. The CDR3 DNA reads TGTGCCACCAGCAGAGATATTGCCAGGAACACTGAAGCTTTCTTT. Translating gives CATSRDIARNTEAFF.

This clonotype is termed medium-sized (0.01 to 0.1%). This chain uses TRBV27 with TRBJ1-1; D unresolved. The CDR3 sequence is 15 residues long. The germline gives CDR1 MNHEY, CDR2 SMNVEV (reference sequence). V gave up 0 bases and J gave up 3 bases, with 11 bases separating them. CDR3 protein: CASSLSGILDTEAFF. The CDR3 nucleotides are TGTGCCAGCAGTTTATCAGGGATCCTGGACACTGAAGCTTTCTTT.

This clonotype is categorized as medium-sized. The chain links TRBV10-3 to TRBJ2-1; the match to TRBD2 covers 13 bases. V dropped 2 bases and J dropped 7; count of bases not matched to a gene: 2. CDR3 length equals 15 residues. Germline V lookup: CDR1 ENHRY, CDR2 SYGVKD. The CDR3 sequence is CAISEGLAGANEQFF. DNA of the CDR3: TGTGCCATCAGTGAGGGACTAGCGGGAGCTAATGAGCAGTTCTTC.

The chain joins TRBV3-1 to TRBJ1-6; 7 nucleotides agree with TRBD1. This CDR3 is built from 13 residues. Germline trimming cut 3 bases from V and 13 bases from J; bases unmatched to any gene: 6. Germline V gives CDR1 LGHDT, CDR2 YNNKEL (reference sequence). The CDR3 protein is CASSHASGGPLHF. The CDR3 region has the DNA TGTGCCAGCAGCCATGCCTCAGGGGGGCCCCTCCACTTT.